Listed here are 22 T cell receptor beta chains from one sample, sequenced in a study of graft-versus-host responses after intestinal transplantation. Clones were sequenced by immunoSEQ multiplex PCR, and TCRdb holds only the in-frame ones, with some missing. Of some 79,000 clones in the sample, 85% to 90% are singletons; the top ten hold roughly 0.31%. These receptors' targets are unknown. Source: unstimulated CD4+ T cells sorted from spleen or lymph node cells, taken before intestinal transplant. These receptors all come from a human donor who received an intestinal transplant.

This clone appeared a single time. The gene calls are TRBV7-2 and TRBJ2-1, with D uncertain. The germline V gene has CDR1 SGHTA and CDR2 FQGNSA. The CDR3 is 13 residues long. V lost 5 bases and J 9 bases, leaving 14 bases between the germline ends. The CDR3 DNA follows: TGTGCCAGCAGCGGCCGTGTTGGCAGTGAGCAGTTCTTC. Its translation: CASSGRVGSEQFF.

The gene calls are TRBV6-1 and TRBJ1-2; D call uncertain. Germline V gene data show CDR1 as MNHNS and CDR2 as SASEGT. Trimming removed 2 bases from V and 3 bases from J, with 16 bases in between. The length of the CDR3 is 16 residues. CDR3: CASSERRPGPDYGYTF. For the CDR3, the DNA is TGTGCCAGCAGTGAACGACGGCCGGGTCCGGACTATGGCTACACCTTC.

The chain joins TRBV7-2 to TRBJ2-2; no reliable D call. V lost 3 bases, J lost 5 bases, and 4 bases lay in between. This CDR3 contains 12 residues. CDR1 is SGHTA and CDR2 is FQGNSA in the germline V gene. This CDR3 is CASSFRTGELFF. CDR3 bases: TGTGCCAGCAGCTTCAGGACCGGGGAGCTGTTTTTT.

The chain carries TRBV27 and TRBJ2-1; 9 nucleotides line up with TRBD1. The J segment lost 7 bases and the V segment lost 5 bases, leaving 21 bases of the junction unmatched. This CDR3 is 19 amino acids long. Germline V lookup: CDR1 MNHEY, CDR2 SMNVEV (reference sequence). This CDR3 reads CASSRRTGALKKVRNEQFF. The CDR3 nucleotides read TGTGCCAGCAGTCGCCGGACAGGGGCGTTAAAAAAAGTTCGGAATGAGCAGTTCTTC.

This chain connects TRBV4-2 to TRBJ2-3; TRBD2 aligns across 15 bases. V lost 5 bases and J lost 0; bases outside the gene matches: 6. The CDR3 has 18 residues. The germline gives CDR1 LGHNA, CDR2 YNFKEQ. The CDR3 DNA is TGTGCCAGCAGCAAAGGACTAGCGGGGGGGCTAAGCACAGATACGCAGTATTTT. Amino acid sequence: CASSKGLAGGLSTDTQYF.

The chain employs TRBV7-8 and TRBJ2-7; 11 bases agree with TRBD2. V trimming: 0 bases; J trimming: 3 bases; junction bases outside the gene matches: 7. Germline V gene data show CDR1 as SGHVS and CDR2 as FQNEAQ. This CDR3 contains 17 residues. The CDR3 DNA is TGTGCCAGCAGCTTAGCGGGTACTAGCGGGGGACTCTACGAGCAGTACTTC. The encoded protein is CASSLAGTSGGLYEQYF.

V and J are TRBV28 and TRBJ2-7; 8 bases agree with TRBD2. CDR1 and CDR2 (germline): MDHEN, SYDVKM. The J segment lost 2 bases and the V segment lost 2 bases, leaving 2 bases of the junction unmatched. The CDR3 consists of 14 residues. The CDR3 region is CASSLLAGAYEQYF. The CDR3, as DNA: TGTGCCAGCAGTTTACTAGCGGGCGCCTACGAGCAGTACTTC.

V and J are TRBV5-1 and TRBJ2-1; 10 bases agree with TRBD1. The CDR3 is 16 amino acids. Losses at the gene ends were 3 bases for V and 4 bases for J; bases not matched to a gene: 7. Germline CDR1 is SGHRS and CDR2 is YFSETQ. The CDR3 reads CASSSRGQGGYNEQFF. The CDR3 DNA is TGCGCCAGCAGCTCTAGAGGACAGGGGGGTTACAATGAGCAGTTCTTC.

The chain employs TRBV5-1 and TRBJ1-3; the D is unclear. The CDR3 has 16 residues. CDR1 is SGHRS and CDR2 is YFSETQ in the germline V gene. Trimming left V 4 bases short and J 1 base short, with 15 bases between. The CDR3 coding sequence is TGCGCCAGCAGCCCGGTGCCAGGATTATCTGGAAACACCATATATTTT. This gives the protein CASSPVPGLSGNTIYF.

The CDR3 protein is CASSLGQGRRGEAFF. CDR3 coding DNA: TGTGCCAGCAGTCTGGGACAGGGTCGAAGGGGTGAAGCTTTCTTT. This chain joins TRBV27 and TRBJ1-1; 9 bases align to TRBD1. The J segment lost 7 bases and the V segment lost 5 bases, leaving 11 bases of the junction unmatched. Per germline, CDR1 MNHEY and CDR2 SMNVEV (reference sequence). The CDR3 is made up of 15 amino acids.

The J gene is TRBJ2-5, the V gene TRBV7-2; no definite D call. The CDR3 has 11 residues. Germline V gene lookup returns CDR1 SGHTA and CDR2 FQGNSA. Between the trimmed V and J ends, which lost 5 bases and 5 bases, there was a span of 6 bases. The chain's CDR3 is CASSPQETQYF. The DNA of the CDR3 is TGTGCCAGCAGCCCCCAGGAGACCCAGTACTTC.

The chain carries TRBV6-5 and TRBJ1-4; possible D gene TRBD1, 6 bases. The CDR3 loop spans 13 amino acids. From germline, CDR1 is MNHEY and CDR2 SVGAGI. Trimming shortened V by 4 bases and J by 5 bases, and 8 bases separated the two germline ends. This CDR3 is CASSWGTNEKLFF. DNA of the CDR3: TGTGCCAGCAGTTGGGGGACAAATGAAAAACTGTTTTTT.

This chain joins TRBV6-5 and TRBJ2-5; D is uncertain. V was shortened by 6 bases and J by 2 bases, with 10 bases between the two germline ends. Germline V gives CDR1 MNHEY, CDR2 SVGAGI. CDR3 length equals 13 residues. The CDR3 protein is CASRPRVQETQYF. Written as DNA, the CDR3 is TGTGCCAGCAGGCCACGAGTGCAAGAGACCCAGTACTTC.

This chain uses TRBV7-9 with TRBJ2-7; perhaps TRBD1 as D (5 bases). CDR1 is SEHNR and CDR2 is FQNEAQ in the germline V gene (reference sequence). V was pared by 7 bases and J by 2 bases, with 21 bases between. The CDR3 length is 16 residues. The CDR3 bases are TGTGCCAGCAACCAAAGGGGTCTCGACTGGACCTACGAGCAGTACTTC. Protein product: CASNQRGLDWTYEQYF.

The V call is TRBV5-1, the J call TRBJ2-3, with 10 bases fitting TRBD2. The CDR3 extends over 14 amino acids. Trimming cost V 8 bases and J 0 bases; bases outside gene matches: 3. From germline, CDR1 is SGHRS and CDR2 YFSETQ. CDR3 protein: CASMTSGSTDTQYF. CDR3 coding DNA: TGCGCCAGTATGACTAGCGGGAGCACAGATACGCAGTATTTT.

This sequence joins TRBV23-1 and TRBJ2-7; 7 bases map to TRBD1. TRBV23-1 is an ORF, and what it does is uncertain. The CDR3 spans 15 residues. Trimming removed 2 bases from V and 7 bases from J; junction bases left unmatched: 11. DNA of the CDR3: TGCGCCAGCAGTCAACCGAACAGGGGATTGGGTGAGCAGTACTTC. Protein product: CASSQPNRGLGEQYF.

The chain employs TRBV11-2 and TRBJ1-6; D gene unclear. V was cut by 7 bases and J by 3 bases, with 13 bases left in between. CDR1 is SGHAT and CDR2 is FQNNGV in the germline V gene. The CDR3 runs 15 residues. The CDR3 loop reads CASTIGQIYNSPLHF. The CDR3 DNA reads as TGTGCCAGCACCATTGGGCAGATCTATAATTCACCCCTCCACTTT.

The chain links TRBV5-1 to TRBJ2-3, with D possibly TRBD1 on 5 matching bases. In germline, CDR1 is SGHRS, CDR2 YFSETQ. V dropped 2 bases and J dropped 0 bases, with 10 bases sitting between them. This CDR3 has 15 amino acids. The CDR3 nucleotides read TGCGCCAGCAGCTTTGAAGGGGCGAGCACAGATACGCAGTATTTT. Translation gives CASSFEGASTDTQYF.

The chain joins TRBV7-3 to TRBJ2-2; no definite D call. This CDR3 is built from 14 residues. Per the germline V gene, CDR1 is SGHTA and CDR2 is FQGTGA. V lost 4 bases to trimming and J lost 2 bases, with 8 bases between them. The CDR3 spells CASSSTLNTGELFF. CDR3 DNA: TGTGCCAGCAGCTCCACTCTTAACACCGGGGAGCTGTTTTTT.

The V gene is TRBV18, the J gene TRBJ2-1; the match to TRBD2 covers 10 bases. CDR1 KGHSH and CDR2 LQKENI come from the germline V gene. Trimming removed 3 bases from V and 3 bases from J; junction bases left unmatched: 2. The CDR3 spans 15 residues. CDR3 DNA sequence: TGTGCCAGCTCACCCATAGCGGGGGGCTACAATGAGCAGTTCTTC. It translates to CASSPIAGGYNEQFF. The whole variable domain, remainder taken from reference TRBV18 and TRBJ2-1, is NAGVMQNPRHLVRRRGQEARLRCSPMKGHSHVYWYRQLPEEGLKFMVYLQKENIIDESGMPKERFSAEFPKEGPSILRIQQVVRGDSAAYFCASSPIAGGYNEQFFGPGTRLTVL.

The chain couples TRBV7-9 to TRBJ1-3; D not certain. V lost 5 bases and J 4 bases, leaving 9 bases between the germline ends. CDR3 length: 13 residues. Looked up from germline, CDR1 is SEHNR and CDR2 is FQNEAQ (reference sequence). The CDR3 DNA sequence: TGTGCCAGCAGCCAAGCCTCCGGAAACACCATATATTTT. It yields the protein CASSQASGNTIYF.

The chain carries TRBV5-1 and TRBJ2-4; 12 positions agree with TRBD2. Trimming removed 3 bases from V and 6 bases from J; junction bases left unmatched: 10. The CDR3 runs to 17 residues. CDR1 is SGHRS and CDR2 is YFSETQ in the germline V gene. The CDR3 nucleotides are TGCGCCAGCAGCTCGGCTAGCGGGGGGGCCTTTGGAAACATTCAGTACTTC. Amino acid sequence: CASSSASGGAFGNIQYF.